These T cell receptor beta chains were read from a single sample in a study of regulatory T cells in long-lasting Graves disease. TCRdb reanalysed the multiplex PCR reads using MiXCR and keeps one entry per CDR3 protein. The data contain around 510,000 distinct CDR3 sequences, less than 25% of them singletons. This specimen consisted of peripheral blood mononuclear cells (PBMCs), obtained when the disease was refractory, from a patient treated with antithyroid drugs. The receptors were sampled from a female donor with Graves disease. CDR3s include the opening cysteine and the closing phenylalanine or tryptophan. D genes are given only for firm matches.

cdr3_aa	v_call	d_call	j_call
CASSTDRGYVGTEAFF	TRBV5-6	TRBD1	TRBJ1-1
CASSMMLDGGTEAFF	TRBV19	.	TRBJ1-1
CASTPSDRRAEAFF	TRBV19	.	TRBJ1-1
CASSYADDYEQYF	TRBV6-5	.	TRBJ2-7
CSATRDLINEKLFF	TRBV20-1	.	TRBJ1-4
CASSPTYVGQGIEAFF	TRBV27	TRBD1	TRBJ1-1
CASSFVIPGPPRETQYF	TRBV6-1	.	TRBJ2-5
CASSYPGLAGYNEQFF	TRBV6-9	TRBD2	TRBJ2-1
CASSLSGILNYEQYF	TRBV14	.	TRBJ2-7
CAWSVGGEASF	TRBV30	.	TRBJ1-1
CATSDLKGTHRGDQPQHF	TRBV24-1	.	TRBJ1-5
CASSLGRGGVYEQYF	TRBV7-8	.	TRBJ2-7
CASSEAWNEQFF	TRBV2	.	TRBJ2-1
CSVAGQGARTQYF	TRBV29-1	TRBD1	TRBJ2-5
CASSVRGAQEEQYF	TRBV9	.	TRBJ2-7
CSAPPGQIQETQYF	TRBV20-1	TRBD1	TRBJ2-5
CASSPTSGGIHEQFF	TRBV7-2	TRBD2	TRBJ2-1
CASKLTQGPAEQYF	TRBV4-2	.	TRBJ2-7
CASSLVVGNTIYF	TRBV12-3/TRBV12-4	.	TRBJ1-3
CASSFPPHRKAQPQHF	TRBV28	.	TRBJ1-5
CASIGGFFAETQYF	TRBV2	.	TRBJ2-5
CASSQGGQGARTEAFF	TRBV14	TRBD1	TRBJ1-1
CASSSPMGLAGGSEQYF	TRBV28	TRBD2	TRBJ2-7
CSVEDETGAGGNIQYF	TRBV29-1	TRBD1	TRBJ2-4
CASSLAIAETEQYF	TRBV11-1	.	TRBJ2-7
CASSQEVTGVGYEQYF	TRBV4-1	.	TRBJ2-7
CAWSRVSGNTEAFF	TRBV30	.	TRBJ1-1
CASSRTSGSWETQYF	TRBV11-2	TRBD2	TRBJ2-5
CASSQDPVRTLVDEQYF	TRBV4-3	.	TRBJ2-7